The present T cell receptor (beta chain) was sequenced within a study of T cell responses to AZD1222 COVID-19 vaccine. Study background: Second doses that came at about 4 or about 12 weeks were put together. Study results and caveats: Vaccine-associated CD4 TCRs ranged over spike, dominating at 160-218 and 743-854. There were mostly white British donors and more females than males, and clonal diversity was possibly underestimated. The study identified only five to seven AZD1222 recipients as seropositive at baseline.

On this clone: Its target is unknown.

Germline CDR1 is SNHLY and CDR2 is FYNNEI. Trimming stripped 6 bases from V and 13 bases from J, with 13 bases between. The CDR3 sequence is 12 residues long. Sequencing was performed with immunoSEQ multiplex PCR; in TCRdb, only in-frame clones are kept and a portion is missing. In the table there are some 120,000 clones, roughly 90% of which are singletons. This chain joins TRBV2 and TRBJ1-6; D is unclear. The sequence was collected from an adult in good health. Sequencing was performed on peripheral blood, taken on day 0 of AZD1222 vaccination. Here the CDR3 DNA reads TGTGCCAGCAGGGGGATTCAGTCCCCCCTCCACTTT. Translating it yields CASRGIQSPLHF.